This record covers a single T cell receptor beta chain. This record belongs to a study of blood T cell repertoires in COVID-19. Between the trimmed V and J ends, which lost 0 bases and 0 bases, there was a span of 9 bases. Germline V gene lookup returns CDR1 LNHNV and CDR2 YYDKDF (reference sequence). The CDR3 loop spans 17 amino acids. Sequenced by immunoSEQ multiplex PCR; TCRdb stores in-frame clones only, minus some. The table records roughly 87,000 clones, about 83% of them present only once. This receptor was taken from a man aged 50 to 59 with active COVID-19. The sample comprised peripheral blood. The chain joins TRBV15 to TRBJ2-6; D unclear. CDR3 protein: CATSRDARSSGANVLTF. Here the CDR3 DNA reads TGTGCCACCAGCAGAGATGCGAGATCCTCTGGGGCCAACGTCCTGACTTTC. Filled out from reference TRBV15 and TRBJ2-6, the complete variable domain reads DAMVIQNPRYQVTQFGKPVTLSCSQTLNHNVMYWYQQKSSQAPKLLFHYYDKDFNNEADTPDNFQSRRPNTSFCFLDIRSPGLGDTAMYLCATSRDARSSGANVLTFGAGSRLTVL.